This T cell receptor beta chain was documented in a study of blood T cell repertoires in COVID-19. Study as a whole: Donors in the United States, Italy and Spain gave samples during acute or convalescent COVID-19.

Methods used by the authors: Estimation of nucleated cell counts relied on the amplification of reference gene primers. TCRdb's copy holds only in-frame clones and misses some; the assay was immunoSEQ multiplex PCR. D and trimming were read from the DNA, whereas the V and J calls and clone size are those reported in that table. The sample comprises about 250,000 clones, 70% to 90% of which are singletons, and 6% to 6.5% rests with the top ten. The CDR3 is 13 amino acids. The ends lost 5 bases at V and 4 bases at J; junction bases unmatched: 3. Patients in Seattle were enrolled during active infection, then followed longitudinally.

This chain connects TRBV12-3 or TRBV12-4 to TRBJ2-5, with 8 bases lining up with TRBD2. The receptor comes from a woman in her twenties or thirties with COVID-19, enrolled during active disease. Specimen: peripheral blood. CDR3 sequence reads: CASSSGSIETQYF. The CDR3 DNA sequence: TGTGCCAGCAGTAGCGGGAGCATAGAGACCCAGTACTTC.